This TCR beta chain was captured in a study of OX40 agonist ivuxolimab in advanced cancers. As for the study in general: Dose-escalation patients' cancers were hepatocellular carcinoma, melanoma, renal cell or head and neck cancer. Patients with prior anti-PD-1, anti-PD-L1 or anti-CTLA-4 therapy were eligible; less than 50% had some. Overall study findings and caveats: Clonal expansion from baseline to week 6 occurred in both CD4+ and CD8+ T cells.

Repertoires were generated with immunoSEQ multiplex PCR, while TCRdb's copy carries only in-frame clones and drops some. The profile shows about 13,000 clones, roughly four fifths of them singletons. Germline V gene sequence: CDR1 SNHLY, CDR2 FYNNEI. The V end lost 6 bases, the J end lost 0 bases, and 12 bases lay between the germline ends. The CDR3 extends over 16 amino acids. As to this clone: Its antigen remains unknown.

This specimen was CD4+ or CD8+ T cells sorted from blood, taken in a trial of the OX40 agonist ivuxolimab. The V call is TRBV2, the J call TRBJ1-6; D unresolved. The sequence derives from an adult with an advanced solid tumor such as melanoma, head and neck, liver or kidney cancer. In DNA form, the CDR3 reads TGTGCCAGCAGCGCGACACGGAGCTCCTATAATTCACCCCTCCACTTT. This sequence encodes CASSATRSSYNSPLHF.